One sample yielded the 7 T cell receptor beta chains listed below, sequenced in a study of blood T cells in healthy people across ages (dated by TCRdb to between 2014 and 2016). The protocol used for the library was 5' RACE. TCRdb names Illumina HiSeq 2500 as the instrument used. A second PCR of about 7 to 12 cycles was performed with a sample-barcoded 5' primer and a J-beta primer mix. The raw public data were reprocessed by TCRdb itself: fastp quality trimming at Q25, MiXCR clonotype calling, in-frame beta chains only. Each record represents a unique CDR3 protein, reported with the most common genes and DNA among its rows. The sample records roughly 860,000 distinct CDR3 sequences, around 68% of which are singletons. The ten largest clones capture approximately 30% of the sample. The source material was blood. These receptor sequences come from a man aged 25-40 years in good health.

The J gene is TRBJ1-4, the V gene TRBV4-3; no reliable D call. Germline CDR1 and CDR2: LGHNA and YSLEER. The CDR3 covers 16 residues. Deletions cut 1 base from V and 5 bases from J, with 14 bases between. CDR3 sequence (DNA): TGCGCCAGCAGCCAAGTAACGTACAGCTGGAATGAAAAACTGTTTTTT. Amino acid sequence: CASSQVTYSWNEKLFF.

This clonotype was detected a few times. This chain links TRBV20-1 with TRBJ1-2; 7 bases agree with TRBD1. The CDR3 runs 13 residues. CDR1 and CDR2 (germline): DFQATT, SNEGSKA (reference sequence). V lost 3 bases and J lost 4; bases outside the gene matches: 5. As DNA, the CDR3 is TGCAGTGCTAGCCCCGGACAGGTCTATGGCTACACCTTC. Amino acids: CSASPGQVYGYTF.

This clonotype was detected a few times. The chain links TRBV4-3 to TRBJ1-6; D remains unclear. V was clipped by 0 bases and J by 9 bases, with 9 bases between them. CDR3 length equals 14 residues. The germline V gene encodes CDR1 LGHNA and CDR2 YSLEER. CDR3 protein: CASSQDASGSPLHF. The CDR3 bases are TGCGCCAGCAGCCAAGATGCCTCCGGTTCACCCCTCCACTTT.

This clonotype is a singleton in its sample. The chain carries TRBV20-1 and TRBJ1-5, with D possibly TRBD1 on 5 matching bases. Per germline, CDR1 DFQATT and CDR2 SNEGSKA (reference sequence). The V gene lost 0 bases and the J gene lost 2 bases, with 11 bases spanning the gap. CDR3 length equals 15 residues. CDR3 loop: CSAREGRSRNQPQHF. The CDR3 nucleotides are TGCAGTGCTAGAGAGGGACGAAGCCGCAATCAGCCCCAGCATTTT.

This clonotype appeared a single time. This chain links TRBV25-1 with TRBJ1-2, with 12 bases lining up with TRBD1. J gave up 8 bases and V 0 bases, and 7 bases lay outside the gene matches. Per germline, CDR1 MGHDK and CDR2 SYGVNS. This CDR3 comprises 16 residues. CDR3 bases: TGTGCCAGCAGTGAATATAGGGGACAGGGGGCAGGCGGCTACACCTTC. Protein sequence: CASSEYRGQGAGGYTF.

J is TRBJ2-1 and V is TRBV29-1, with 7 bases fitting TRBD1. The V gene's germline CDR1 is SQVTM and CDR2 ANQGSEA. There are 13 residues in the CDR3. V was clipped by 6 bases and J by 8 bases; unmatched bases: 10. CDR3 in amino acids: CSVPPDRWDEQFF. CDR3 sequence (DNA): TGCAGCGTCCCACCGGACAGGTGGGATGAGCAGTTCTTC.

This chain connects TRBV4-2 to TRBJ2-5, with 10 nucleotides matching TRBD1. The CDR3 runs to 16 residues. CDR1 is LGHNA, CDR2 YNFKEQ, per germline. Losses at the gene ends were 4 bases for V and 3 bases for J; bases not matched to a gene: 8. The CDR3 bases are TGTGCCAGCAGCCGGCGACAGGGGGCGAGTAAAGAGACCCAGTACTTC. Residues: CASSRRQGASKETQYF.